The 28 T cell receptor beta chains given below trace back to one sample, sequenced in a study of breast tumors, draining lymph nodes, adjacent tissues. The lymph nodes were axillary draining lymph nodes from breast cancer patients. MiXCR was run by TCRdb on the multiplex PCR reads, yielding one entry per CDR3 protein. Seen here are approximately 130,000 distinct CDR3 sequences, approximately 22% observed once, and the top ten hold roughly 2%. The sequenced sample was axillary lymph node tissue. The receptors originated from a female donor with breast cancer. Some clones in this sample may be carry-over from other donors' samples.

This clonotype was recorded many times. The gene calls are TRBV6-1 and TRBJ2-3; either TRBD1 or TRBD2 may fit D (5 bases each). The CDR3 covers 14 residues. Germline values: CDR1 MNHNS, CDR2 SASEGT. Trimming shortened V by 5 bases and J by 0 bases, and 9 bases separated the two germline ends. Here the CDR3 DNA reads TGTGCCAGCAGTCGGGACGGGAGCACAGATACGCAGTATTTT. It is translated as CASSRDGSTDTQYF.

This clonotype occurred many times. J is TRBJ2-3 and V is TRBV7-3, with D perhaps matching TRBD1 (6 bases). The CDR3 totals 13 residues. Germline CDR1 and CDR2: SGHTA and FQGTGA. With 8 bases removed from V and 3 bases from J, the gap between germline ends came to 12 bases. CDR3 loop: CASRGGVTDTQYF. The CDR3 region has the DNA TGTGCCAGCCGAGGGGGAGTAACAGATACGCAGTATTTT.

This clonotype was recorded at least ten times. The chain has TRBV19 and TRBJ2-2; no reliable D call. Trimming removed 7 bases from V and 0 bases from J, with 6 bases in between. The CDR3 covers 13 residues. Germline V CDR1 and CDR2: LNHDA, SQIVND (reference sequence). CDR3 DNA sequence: TGTGCCAGTAATCATCCGAACACCGGGGAGCTGTTTTTT. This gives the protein CASNHPNTGELFF.

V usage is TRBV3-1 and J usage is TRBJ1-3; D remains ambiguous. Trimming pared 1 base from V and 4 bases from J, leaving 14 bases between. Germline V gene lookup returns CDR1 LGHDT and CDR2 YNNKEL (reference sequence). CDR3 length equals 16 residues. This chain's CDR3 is CASSQAEGFIGNTIYF. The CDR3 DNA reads TGTGCCAGCAGCCAAGCCGAGGGATTTATAGGAAACACCATATATTTT.

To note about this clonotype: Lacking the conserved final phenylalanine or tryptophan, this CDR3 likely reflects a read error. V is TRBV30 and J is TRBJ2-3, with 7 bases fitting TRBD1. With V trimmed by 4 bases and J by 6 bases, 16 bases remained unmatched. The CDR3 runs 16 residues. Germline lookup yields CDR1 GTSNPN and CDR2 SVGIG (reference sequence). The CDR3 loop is CAWTPRQGFIEDTQYS. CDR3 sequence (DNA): TGTGCCTGGACGCCAAGACAGGGCTTCATTGAGGATACGCAGTATTCT.

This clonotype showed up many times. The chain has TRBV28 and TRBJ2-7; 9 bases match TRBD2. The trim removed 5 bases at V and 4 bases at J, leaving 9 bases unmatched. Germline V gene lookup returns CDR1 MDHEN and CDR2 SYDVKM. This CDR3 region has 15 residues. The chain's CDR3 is CASSLRLAGMYEQYF. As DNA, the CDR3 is TGTGCCAGCAGTCTCCGGCTAGCGGGGATGTACGAGCAGTACTTC.

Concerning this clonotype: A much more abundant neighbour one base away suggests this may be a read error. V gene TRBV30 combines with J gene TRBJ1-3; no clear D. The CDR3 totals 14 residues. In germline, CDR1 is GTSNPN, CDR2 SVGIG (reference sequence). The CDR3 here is CAWTGRLVGNTRYF. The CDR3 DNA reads TGTGCCTGGACCGGACGGCTTGTAGGAAACACCAGATATTTT.

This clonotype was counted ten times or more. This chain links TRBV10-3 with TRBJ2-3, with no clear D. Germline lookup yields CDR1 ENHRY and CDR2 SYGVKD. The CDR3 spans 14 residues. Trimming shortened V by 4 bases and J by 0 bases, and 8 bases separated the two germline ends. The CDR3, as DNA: TGTGCCATCAGTGCCCCCGGGAGCACAGATACGCAGTATTTT. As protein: CAISAPGSTDTQYF.

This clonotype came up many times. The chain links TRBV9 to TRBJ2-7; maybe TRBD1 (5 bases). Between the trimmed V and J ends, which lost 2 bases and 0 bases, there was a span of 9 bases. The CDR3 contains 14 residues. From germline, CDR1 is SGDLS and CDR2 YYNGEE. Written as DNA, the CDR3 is TGTGCCAGCAGCGTCAGGGCGAGCTCCTACGAGCAGTACTTC. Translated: CASSVRASSYEQYF.

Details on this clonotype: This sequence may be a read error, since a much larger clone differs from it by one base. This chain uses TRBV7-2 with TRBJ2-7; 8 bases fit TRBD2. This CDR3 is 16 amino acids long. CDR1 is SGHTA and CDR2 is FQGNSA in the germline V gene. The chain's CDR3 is CVSSGRGSGSNYEQYF. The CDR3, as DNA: TGTGTCAGCAGCGGCCGTGGGAGCGGGAGTAACTACGAGCAGTACTTC.

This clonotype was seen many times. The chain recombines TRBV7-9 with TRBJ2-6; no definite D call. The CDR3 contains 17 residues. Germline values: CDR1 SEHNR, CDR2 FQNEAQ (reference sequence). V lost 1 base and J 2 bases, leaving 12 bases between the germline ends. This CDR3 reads CASSLEDRLAGANVLTF. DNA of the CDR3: TGTGCCAGCAGCTTAGAAGATCGGTTGGCTGGGGCCAACGTCCTGACTTTC.

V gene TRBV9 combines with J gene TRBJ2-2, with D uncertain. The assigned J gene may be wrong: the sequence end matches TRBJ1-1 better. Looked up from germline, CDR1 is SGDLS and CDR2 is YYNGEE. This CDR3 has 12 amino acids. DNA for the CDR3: TGTGCCAGCAGCGTAGGGGAAGAGTCGGCTTTCTTT. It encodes CASSVGEESAFF.

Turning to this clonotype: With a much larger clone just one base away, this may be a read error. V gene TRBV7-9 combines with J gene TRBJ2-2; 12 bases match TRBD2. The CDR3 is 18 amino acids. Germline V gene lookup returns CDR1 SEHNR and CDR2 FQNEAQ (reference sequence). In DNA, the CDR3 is TGTGCCAGCAGCTTAGCGAGACTAGCGGGAGCAGACACCGGGAAGCTGTTTTTT. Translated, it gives CASSLARLAGADTGKLFF.

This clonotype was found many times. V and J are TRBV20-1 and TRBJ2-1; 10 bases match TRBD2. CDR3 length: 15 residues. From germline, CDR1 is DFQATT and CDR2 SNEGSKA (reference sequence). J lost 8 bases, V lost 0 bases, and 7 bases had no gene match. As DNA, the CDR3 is TGCAGTGCTAGAGATCCCCTAGCGGGAGACCATGAGCAGTTCTTC. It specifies CSARDPLAGDHEQFF.

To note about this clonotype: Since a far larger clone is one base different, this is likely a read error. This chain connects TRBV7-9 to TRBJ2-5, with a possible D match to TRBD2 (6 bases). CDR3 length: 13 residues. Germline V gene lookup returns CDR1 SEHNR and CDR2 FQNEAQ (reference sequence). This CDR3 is CASSLGGEETRYF. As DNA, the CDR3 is TGTGCCAGCAGCTTAGGGGGGGAAGAGACCCGGTACTTC.

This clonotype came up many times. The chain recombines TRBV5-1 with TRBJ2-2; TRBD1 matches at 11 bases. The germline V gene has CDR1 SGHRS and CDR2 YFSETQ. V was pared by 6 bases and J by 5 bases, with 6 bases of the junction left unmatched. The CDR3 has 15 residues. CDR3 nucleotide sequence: TGCGCCAGCACCAAGGACAGGGGGCCGACCGGGGAGCTGTTTTTT. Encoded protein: CASTKDRGPTGELFF.

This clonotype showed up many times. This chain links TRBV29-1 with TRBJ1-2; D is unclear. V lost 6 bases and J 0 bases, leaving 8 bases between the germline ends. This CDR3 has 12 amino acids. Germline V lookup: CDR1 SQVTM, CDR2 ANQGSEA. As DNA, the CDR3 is TGCAGCGTGGTCGACACTAACTATGGCTACACCTTC. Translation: CSVVDTNYGYTF.

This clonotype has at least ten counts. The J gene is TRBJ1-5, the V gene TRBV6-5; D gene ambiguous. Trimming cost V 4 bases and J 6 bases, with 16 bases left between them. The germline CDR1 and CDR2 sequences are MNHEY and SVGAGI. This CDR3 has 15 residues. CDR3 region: CASSSTEGVFQPQHF. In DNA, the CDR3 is TGTGCCAGCAGTTCGACGGAGGGTGTTTTTCAGCCCCAGCATTTT.

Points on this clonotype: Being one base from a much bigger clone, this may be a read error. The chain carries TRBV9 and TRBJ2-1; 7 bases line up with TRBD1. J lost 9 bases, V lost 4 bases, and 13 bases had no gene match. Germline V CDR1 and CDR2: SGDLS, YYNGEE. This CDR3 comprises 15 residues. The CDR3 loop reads CASSRRGTENSEQFF. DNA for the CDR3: TGTGCCAGCAGCCGCAGAGGGACAGAAAACAGTGAGCAGTTCTTC.

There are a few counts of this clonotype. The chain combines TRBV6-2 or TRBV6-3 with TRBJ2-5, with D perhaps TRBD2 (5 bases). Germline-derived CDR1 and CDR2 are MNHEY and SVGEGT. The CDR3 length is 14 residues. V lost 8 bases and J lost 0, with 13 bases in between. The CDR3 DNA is TGTGCCAGCGGGCCAACTAGAGACCAAGAGACCCAGTACTTC. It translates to CASGPTRDQETQYF.

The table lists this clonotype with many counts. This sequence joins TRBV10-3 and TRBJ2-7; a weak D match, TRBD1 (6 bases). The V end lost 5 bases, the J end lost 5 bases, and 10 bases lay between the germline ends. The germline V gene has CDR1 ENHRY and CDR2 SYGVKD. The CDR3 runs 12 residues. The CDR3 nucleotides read TGTGCCATCAGTTCAGGGGCCCACGAGCAGTACTTC. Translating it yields CAISSGAHEQYF.

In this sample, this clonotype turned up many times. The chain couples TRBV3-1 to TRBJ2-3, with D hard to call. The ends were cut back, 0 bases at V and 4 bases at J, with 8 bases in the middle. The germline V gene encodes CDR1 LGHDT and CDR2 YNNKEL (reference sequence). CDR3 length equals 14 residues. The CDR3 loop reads CASSQDLGADTQYF. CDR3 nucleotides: TGTGCCAGCAGCCAAGACCTAGGCGCAGATACGCAGTATTTT.

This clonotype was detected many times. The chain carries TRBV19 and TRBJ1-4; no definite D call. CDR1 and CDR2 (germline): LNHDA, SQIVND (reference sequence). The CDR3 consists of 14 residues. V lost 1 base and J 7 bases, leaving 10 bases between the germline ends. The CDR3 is CASSIGVFGEKLFF. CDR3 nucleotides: TGTGCCAGTAGTATAGGGGTGTTTGGTGAAAAACTGTTTTTT. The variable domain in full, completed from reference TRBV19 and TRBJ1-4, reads DGGITQSPKYLFRKEGQNVTLSCEQNLNHDAMYWYRQDPGQGLRLIYYSQIVNDFQKGDIAEGYSVSREKKESFPLTVTSAQKNPTAFYLCASSIGVFGEKLFFGSGTQLSVL.

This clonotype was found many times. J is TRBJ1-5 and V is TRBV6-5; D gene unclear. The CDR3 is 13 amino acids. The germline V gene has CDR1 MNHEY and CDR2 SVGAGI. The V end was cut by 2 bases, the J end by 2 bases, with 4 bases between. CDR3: CASSYDGNQPQHF. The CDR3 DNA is TGTGCCAGCAGTTACGATGGCAATCAGCCCCAGCATTTT.

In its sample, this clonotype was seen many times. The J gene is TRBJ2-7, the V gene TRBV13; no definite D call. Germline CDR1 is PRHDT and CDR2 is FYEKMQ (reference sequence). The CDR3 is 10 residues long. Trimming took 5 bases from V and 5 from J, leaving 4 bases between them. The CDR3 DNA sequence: TGTGCCAGCAGCGGCAACGAGCAGTACTTC. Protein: CASSGNEQYF.

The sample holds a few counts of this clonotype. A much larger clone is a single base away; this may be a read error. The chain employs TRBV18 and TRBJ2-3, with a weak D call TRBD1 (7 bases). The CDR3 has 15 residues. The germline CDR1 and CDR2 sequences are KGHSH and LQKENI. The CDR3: CASSPPQGGTDTQSF. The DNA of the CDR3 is TGTGCCAGCTCACCACCGCAGGGGGGCACAGATACGCAGTCTTTT.

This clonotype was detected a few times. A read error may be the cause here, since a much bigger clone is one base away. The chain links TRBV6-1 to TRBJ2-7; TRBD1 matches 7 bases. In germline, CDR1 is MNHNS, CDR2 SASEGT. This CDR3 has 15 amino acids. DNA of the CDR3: TGTGCCAGCAGTGAATGGACACAGGGGCTCTACGGGCAGTACTTC. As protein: CASSEWTQGLYGQYF.

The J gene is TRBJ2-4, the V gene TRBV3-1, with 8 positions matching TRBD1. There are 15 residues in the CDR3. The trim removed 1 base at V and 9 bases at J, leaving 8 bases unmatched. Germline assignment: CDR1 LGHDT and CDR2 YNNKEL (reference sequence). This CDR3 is CASSQGTGNSRIQYF. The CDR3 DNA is TGTGCCAGCAGCCAAGGGACAGGGAACTCGCGCATTCAGTACTTC.